This T cell receptor beta chain derives from a study of vaccination and CD4 T cells after COVID-19. Whole-study context: Each enrolled participant received a two-dose regimen of either BNT162b2 or mRNA-1273 vaccine. Controls had a CEFX pool, an HIV-1 Nef pool, or no peptide added.

Cultured CD4+ T cell DNA was sequenced using the Oncomine TCR Beta short-read assay. TCRdb independently ran MiXCR on the PCR reads; one entry per CDR3 protein. The table includes a few thousand distinct CDR3 sequences, about 70% detected once. Treatment denoted: approximately 11-day PBMC culture with coronavirus spike peptide pools or control peptides (ViraFEST assay). About this clonotype: Its antigen remains unknown.

The CDR3 contains 16 residues. V was pared by 2 bases and J by 6 bases, with 10 bases of the junction left unmatched. Germline V gene lookup returns CDR1 SGHVS and CDR2 FQNEAQ. Specimen: CD4+ T cells from blood, cultured in vitro. The receptor was isolated from a human donor who had recovered from COVID-19. The chain uses TRBV7-8 and TRBJ1-2, with TRBD1 matching 9 bases. The CDR3 loop is CASSLRMTGGRNGYTF. The CDR3, as DNA: TGTGCCAGCAGCTTAAGAATGACAGGGGGTCGGAATGGCTACACCTTC.